This T cell receptor (beta chain) appears in the sequencing data of a study of vaccination and CD4 T cells after COVID-19. As regards this clonotype: No antigen is known for it.

The Oncomine TCR Beta short-read assay was applied to DNA of cultured CD4+ T cells. In TCRdb, the PCR reads were re-called with MiXCR into one record per CDR3 protein. The sample has 5,000 or so distinct CDR3 sequences, around 26% seen once. Germline lookup yields CDR1 LGHNT and CDR2 FRNRAP. CDR3 length: 11 amino acids. V was trimmed by 3 bases and J by 11 bases, leaving 8 bases between them. Documented treatment: roughly 11-day PBMC culture with coronavirus spike peptide pools or control peptides (ViraFEST assay). From the unexposed donor, CD4+ T cells were collected ahead of the COVID-19 pandemic (2011-2018).

Input material: CD4+ T cells from blood, cultured in vitro. This chain connects TRBV12-5 to TRBJ2-1; TRBD2 might be the D (5 bases). The TCR sequence derives from a human donor in good health. This CDR3 reads CASGFSTKQFF. The DNA for the CDR3 is TGTGCTAGTGGTTTCTCGACTAAGCAGTTCTTC.